The present entry profiles one T cell receptor (beta chain) with its context. As yet, its antigen is unknown. The sample originates from a study of neoadjuvant nivolumab and ipilimumab in lung cancer. Whole-study context: The combination arm added day-1 ipilimumab 1 mg/kg to nivolumab 3 mg/kg on days 1, 15, 29. Overall study results and limits: Higher pretherapy blood TCR richness went with higher resected-tumor richness. A small number of samples were TCR sequenced. Resected tumors had greater TCR richness and clonality than uninvolved lung.

Trimming cost V 0 bases and J 3 bases, with 4 bases left between them. The CDR3 is 13 residues long. CDR1 is LGHNA and CDR2 is YSLEER in the germline V gene. The method was immunoSEQ multiplex PCR; TCRdb's version includes in-frame clones alone and lacks a portion of them. The sample yields 40,000 to 60,000 clones, roughly 90% seen once. Source: blood, taken before neoadjuvant nivolumab, alone or with ipilimumab. The chain has TRBV4-3 and TRBJ2-3; no clear D gene. This clonotype was obtained from an adult with non-small cell lung cancer. Some clones in this sample may be carry-over from other donors' samples. CDR3 amino acids: CASSQDLTDTQYF. The CDR3 nucleotides read TGCGCCAGCAGCCAAGATCTAACAGATACGCAGTATTTT.